This T cell receptor (beta chain) was identified in a study of T cell clonotyping in hematopoietic cell transplantation. The table lists this clone with a few counts. CDR3 length: 12 residues. CDR1 and CDR2 (germline): MDHEN, SYDVKM. V was trimmed by 6 bases and J by 6 bases, leaving 12 bases between them. Sequencing used immunoSEQ multiplex PCR; TCRdb keeps in-frame clones, though not all of them. The sample contains 5,000 to 6,000 clones, about 33% of which appear only once. The time point denotes: recipient sample about 28 days before transplant, after cytoreduction. This receptor was obtained from a man aged 45-65 years with myelofibrosis. Some clones in this sample may be carry-over from other donors' samples. The source was peripheral blood mononuclear cells, collected before stem cell transplant. This chain uses TRBV28 with TRBJ2-7; D call uncertain. CDR3 DNA sequence: TGTGCCAGCAGCAACCCGCCCGCCGAGCAGTACTTC. Its translation: CASSNPPAEQYF.